Listed below are T cell receptor beta chains from one sample, sequenced in a study of blood T cell repertoires in COVID-19. This table comes from immunoSEQ multiplex PCR, and its TCRdb copy is limited to in-frame clones, with some not included. This sample yields hundreds of thousands of clones, of which roughly 87% are seen a single time; 2.5% to 3.5% belongs to the top ten. Sequenced input: PBMCs or T cells enriched from blood (not recorded which). Receptors were obtained from a woman aged 25 to 39 who had recovered from COVID-19. Both conserved end residues are part of each CDR3. The D gene is left open where the match is weak. For some rows the clone size is stated as once, few or many, or as a class when expanded; others skip it.

>TRBV4-2|.|TRBJ1-2|.
TGTGCCAGCAGCCAAGATCTTGCCTCCGCGGGCTATGGCTACACCTTC
CASSQDLASAGYGYTF
>TRBV3-1/TRBV3-2|.|TRBJ2-7|.
TGTGCCAGCAGCCCACGGCAGGTTCCTACCTACGAGCAGTACTTC
CASSPRQVPTYEQYF
>TRBV28|.|TRBJ1-5|.
TGTGCCAGCAGTTACCCAAACAGGGATCAGCCCCAGCATTTT
CASSYPNRDQPQHF
>TRBV24-1|TRBD1|TRBJ1-5|.
TGTGCCACCAGTGACTTGGACAGGGGGAAGAATCAGCCCCAGCATTTT
CATSDLDRGKNQPQHF
>TRBV13|.|TRBJ2-5|once
TGTGCCAGCAGCTCGCTAGGAGGGGAAGAGAGAGAGACCCAGTACTTC
CASSSLGGEERETQYF
>TRBV19|.|TRBJ1-5|.
TGTGCCTCAGCACGATGGGGCCAGGATCAGCCCCAGCATTTT
CASARWGQDQPQHF
>TRBV27|.|TRBJ2-7|.
TGTGCCAGCAGTTTATTTCCAGGCCCCGACGAGCAGTACTTC
CASSLFPGPDEQYF
>TRBV2|.|TRBJ2-5|.
TGTGCCAGCAGCGGCGGCACGAGCGTAATTGAGACCCAGTACTTC
CASSGGTSVIETQYF
>TRBV29-1|.|TRBJ1-1|.
TGCAGCGTTGAAGGGGACCCACTGGAGGGGAACACTGAAGCTTTCTTT
CSVEGDPLEGNTEAFF
>TRBV7-9|.|TRBJ1-1|.
TGTGCCAGCACGGGTCTCGCGGGGGTGAACACTGAAGCTTTCTTT
CASTGLAGVNTEAFF
>TRBV25-1|TRBD2|TRBJ2-3|.
TGTGCCAGCGGGGCGGGGGGTAAAGATACGCAGTATTTT
CASGAGGKDTQYF
>TRBV3-1/TRBV3-2|.|TRBJ2-1|.
TGTGCCAGCAGCCCGGCGGGGTACTACAATGAGCAGTTCTTC
CASSPAGYYNEQFF
>TRBV18|TRBD1|TRBJ2-7|.
TGTGCCAGCTCACCCGGGACAGTAGTCTCCTACGAGCAGTACTTC
CASSPGTVVSYEQYF
>TRBV10-3|TRBD1|TRBJ1-2|.
TGTGCCATCAGTGAAGTGGGGACAGGGGACTATGGCTACACCTTC
CAISEVGTGDYGYTF
>TRBV27|TRBD2|TRBJ2-7|.
TGTGCCAGCAGTGCTATTTTGGCGGGAGGGCCGTCCGAGCAGTACTTC
CASSAILAGGPSEQYF
>TRBV27|TRBD1|TRBJ2-7|.
TGTGCCAGCAGCGGCCGGGACAGGGGCTACGAGCAGTACTTC
CASSGRDRGYEQYF
>TRBV11-2|TRBD2|TRBJ2-2|.
TGTGCCAGCAGCAACAGAGGACTAGCGGGAATCCGAAACACCGGGGAGCTGTTTTTT
CASSNRGLAGIRNTGELFF
>TRBV5-1|.|TRBJ2-1|.
TGCGCCAGCAGCTTGACGGGACAAACCTACAATGAGCAGTTCTTC
CASSLTGQTYNEQFF
>TRBV5-1|.|TRBJ2-3|.
TGCGCCAGCAGCTTAGGGGTAGATACGCAGTATTTT
CASSLGVDTQYF
>TRBV5-1|.|TRBJ2-7|.
TGCGCCAGCAGCTTGGCTGGGGGACACTCCTACGAGCAGTACTTC
CASSLAGGHSYEQYF
>TRBV13|TRBD2|TRBJ2-1|once
TGTGCCAGCAGCCCCAGCGGGAAGAACTCCTACAATGAGCAGTTCTTC
CASSPSGKNSYNEQFF
>TRBV5-1|TRBD1|TRBJ1-1|few
TGCGCCAGCAGCTCTTACAGGGGAACTGAAGCTTTCTTT
CASSSYRGTEAFF
>TRBV28|.|TRBJ1-2|.
TGTGCCAGCAGTTTGAGGGGGAGTTATGGCTACACCTTC
CASSLRGSYGYTF
>TRBV2|TRBD1|TRBJ1-6|.
TGTGCCAGCAAGTGGGGACAGAATAATTCACCCCTCCACTTT
CASKWGQNNSPLHF
>TRBV12-3/TRBV12-4|.|TRBJ1-2|.
TGTGCCAGCAGCCCCCGGGTTAACTATGGCTACACCTTC
CASSPRVNYGYTF
>TRBV19|.|TRBJ1-2|.
TGTGCCAGTACCGGGGAGCCCCTCTTTTATGGCTACACCTTC
CASTGEPLFYGYTF
>TRBV9|.|TRBJ2-7|.
TGTGCCAGCAGCGTACAGGCGACGACGTTCTACGAGCAGTACTTC
CASSVQATTFYEQYF